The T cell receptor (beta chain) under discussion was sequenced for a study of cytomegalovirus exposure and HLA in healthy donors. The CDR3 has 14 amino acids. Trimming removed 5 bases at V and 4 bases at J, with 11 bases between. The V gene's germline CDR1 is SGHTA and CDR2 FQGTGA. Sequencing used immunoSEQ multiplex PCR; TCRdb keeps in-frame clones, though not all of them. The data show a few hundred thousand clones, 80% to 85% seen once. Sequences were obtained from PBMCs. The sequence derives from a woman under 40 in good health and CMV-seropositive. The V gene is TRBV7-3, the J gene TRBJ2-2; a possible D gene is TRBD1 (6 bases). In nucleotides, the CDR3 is TGTGCCAGCAGCACCTCAGGGGTCACCGGGGAGCTGTTTTTT. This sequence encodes CASSTSGVTGELFF.